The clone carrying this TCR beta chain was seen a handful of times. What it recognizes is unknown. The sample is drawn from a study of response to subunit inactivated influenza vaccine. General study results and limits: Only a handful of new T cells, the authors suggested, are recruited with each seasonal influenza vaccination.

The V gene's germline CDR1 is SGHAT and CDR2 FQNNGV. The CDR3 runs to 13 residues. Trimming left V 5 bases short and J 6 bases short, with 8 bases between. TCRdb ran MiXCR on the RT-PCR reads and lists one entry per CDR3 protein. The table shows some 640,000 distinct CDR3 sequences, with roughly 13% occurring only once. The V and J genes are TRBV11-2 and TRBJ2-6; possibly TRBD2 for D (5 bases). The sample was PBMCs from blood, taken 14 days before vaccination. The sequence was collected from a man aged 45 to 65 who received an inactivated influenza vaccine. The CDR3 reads CASSPGVANVLTF. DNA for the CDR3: TGTGCCAGCAGCCCCGGGGTGGCCAACGTCCTGACTTTC.